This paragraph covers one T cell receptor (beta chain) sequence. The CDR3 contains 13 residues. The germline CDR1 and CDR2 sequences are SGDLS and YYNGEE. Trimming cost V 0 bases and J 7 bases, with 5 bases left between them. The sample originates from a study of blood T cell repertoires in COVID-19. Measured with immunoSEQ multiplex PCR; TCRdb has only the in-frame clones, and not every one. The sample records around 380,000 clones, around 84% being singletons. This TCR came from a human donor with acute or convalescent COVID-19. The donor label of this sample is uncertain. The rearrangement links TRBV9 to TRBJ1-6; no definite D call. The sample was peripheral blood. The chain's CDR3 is CASSVDLNSPLHF. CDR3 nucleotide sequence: TGTGCCAGCAGCGTAGACCTAAATTCACCCCTCCACTTT.